This TCR beta chain was captured in a study of regulatory T cells in long-lasting Graves disease. Study summary: Graves' disease counted as persistent after over 5 years of antithyroid drugs with positive TSH receptor antibodies.

The CDR3 runs to 16 residues. Trimming cost V 1 base and J 0 bases, with 12 bases left between them. Germline V gene lookup returns CDR1 LGHNA and CDR2 YSLEER. This clonotype appeared a few times. Its antigen is not known. Time point in this sample: persistent/refractory GD, antithyroid drugs over 5 years with positive TRAb. The TCR library used RNA extracted from PBMCs. Findings of the study overall: More public clonotypes were shared by persistent patients (about 3,000) than by new patients (roughly 910). Persistent Graves' disease cases displayed lower TCR diversity than newly diagnosed ones. TRBV28, TRBJ1-2 and TRBJ2-5 emerged as the favored segments in persistent disease.

Construction of TCR beta libraries relied on iRepertoire HTBI primers and on Arm-PCR targeting CDR3 regions. TCRdb processed the multiplex PCR reads anew with MiXCR; each CDR3 protein has one entry. This table holds nearly 350,000 distinct CDR3 sequences, 15% to 20% found once. The genes are TRBV4-3 and TRBJ1-1; D is possibly TRBD1 (6 bases). The source is a female donor with Graves disease. The sample in question was peripheral blood mononuclear cells (PBMCs), obtained when the disease was refractory, from a patient treated with antithyroid drugs. The CDR3 DNA reads TGCGCCAGCAGCCAAGGCACGACAGGTCTGAACACTGAAGCTTTCTTT. Translated: CASSQGTTGLNTEAFF.